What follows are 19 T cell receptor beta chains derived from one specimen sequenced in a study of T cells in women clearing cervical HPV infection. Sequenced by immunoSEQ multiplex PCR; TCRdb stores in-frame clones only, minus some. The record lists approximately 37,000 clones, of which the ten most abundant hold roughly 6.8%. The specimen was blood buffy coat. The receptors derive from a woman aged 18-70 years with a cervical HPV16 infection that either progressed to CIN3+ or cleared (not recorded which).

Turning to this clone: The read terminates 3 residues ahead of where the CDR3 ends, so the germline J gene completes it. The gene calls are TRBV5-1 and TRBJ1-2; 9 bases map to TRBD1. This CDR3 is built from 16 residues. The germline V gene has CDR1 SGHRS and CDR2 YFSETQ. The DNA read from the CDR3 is TGCGCCAGCAGCCCCGCTCGGGACAGGGAGGGAGAGACC. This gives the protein CASSPARDREGET. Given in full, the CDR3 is CASSPARDREGETYTF.

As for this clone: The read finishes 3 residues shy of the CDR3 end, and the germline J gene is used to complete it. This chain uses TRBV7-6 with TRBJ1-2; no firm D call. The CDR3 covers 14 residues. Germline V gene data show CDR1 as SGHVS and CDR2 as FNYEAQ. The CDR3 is CASSLGESGNTYTF. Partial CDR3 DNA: TGTGCCAGCAGCTTAGGTGAAAGCGGAAATACC.

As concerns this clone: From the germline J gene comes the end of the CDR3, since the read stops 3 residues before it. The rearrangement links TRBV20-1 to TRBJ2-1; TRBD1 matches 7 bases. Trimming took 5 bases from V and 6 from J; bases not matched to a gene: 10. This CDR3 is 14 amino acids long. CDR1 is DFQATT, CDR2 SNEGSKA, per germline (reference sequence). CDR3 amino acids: CSAEGESGGNEQFF. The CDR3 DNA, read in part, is TGCAGTGCTGAGGGCGAGTCAGGGGGCAATGAG.

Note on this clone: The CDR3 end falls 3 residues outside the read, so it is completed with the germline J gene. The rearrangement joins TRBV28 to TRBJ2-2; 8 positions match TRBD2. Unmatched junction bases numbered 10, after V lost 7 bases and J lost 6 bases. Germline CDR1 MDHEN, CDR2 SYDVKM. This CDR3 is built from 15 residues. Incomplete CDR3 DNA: TGTGCCAGCACTACTCCGGGACTAGACGCCGGGGAG. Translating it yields CASTTPGLDAGE. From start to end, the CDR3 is CASTTPGLDAGELFF.

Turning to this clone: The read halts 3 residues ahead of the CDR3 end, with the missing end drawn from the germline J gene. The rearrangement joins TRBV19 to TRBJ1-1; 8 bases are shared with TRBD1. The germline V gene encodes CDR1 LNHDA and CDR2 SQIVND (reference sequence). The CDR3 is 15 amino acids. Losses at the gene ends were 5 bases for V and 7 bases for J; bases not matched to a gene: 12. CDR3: CASSQDRDFSGEAFF. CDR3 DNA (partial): TGTGCCAGTAGTCAGGACAGGGACTTTAGCGGTGAA.

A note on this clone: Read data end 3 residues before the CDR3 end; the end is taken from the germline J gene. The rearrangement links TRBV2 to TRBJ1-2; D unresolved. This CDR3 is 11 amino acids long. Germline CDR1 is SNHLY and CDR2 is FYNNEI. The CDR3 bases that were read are TGTGCCAGCAGAATCACAGATACC. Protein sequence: CASRITDT. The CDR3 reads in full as CASRITDTYTF.

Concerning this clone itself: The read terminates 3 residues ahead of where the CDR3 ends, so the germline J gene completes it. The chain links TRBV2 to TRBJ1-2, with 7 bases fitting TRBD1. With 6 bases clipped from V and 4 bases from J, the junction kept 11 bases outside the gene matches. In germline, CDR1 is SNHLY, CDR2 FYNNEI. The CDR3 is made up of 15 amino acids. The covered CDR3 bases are TGTGCCAGCAGGATCGAGACAGGGCTGGCCTATGGC. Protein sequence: CASRIETGLAYG. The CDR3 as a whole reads CASRIETGLAYGYTF.

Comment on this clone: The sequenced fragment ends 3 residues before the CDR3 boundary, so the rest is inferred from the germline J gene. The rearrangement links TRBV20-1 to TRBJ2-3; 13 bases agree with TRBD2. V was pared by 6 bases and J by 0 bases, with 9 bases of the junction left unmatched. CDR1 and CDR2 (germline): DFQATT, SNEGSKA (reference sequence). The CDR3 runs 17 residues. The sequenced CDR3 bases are TGCAGTGCCAGGGGACTAGCGGGATTCCTTAGCACAGATACG. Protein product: CSARGLAGFLSTDT. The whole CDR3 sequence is CSARGLAGFLSTDTQYF.

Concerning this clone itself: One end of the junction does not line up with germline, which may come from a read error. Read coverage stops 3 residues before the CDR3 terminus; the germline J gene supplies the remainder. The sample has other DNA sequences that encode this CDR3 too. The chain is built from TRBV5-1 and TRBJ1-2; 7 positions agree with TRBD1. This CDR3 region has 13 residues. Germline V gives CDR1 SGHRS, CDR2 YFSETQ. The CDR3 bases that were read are TGCGCCAGCAGCTTAACAGGGGAAGATGGG. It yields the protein CASSLTGEDG. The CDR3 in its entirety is CASSLTGEDGYTF. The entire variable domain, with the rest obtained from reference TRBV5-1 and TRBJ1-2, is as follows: KAGVTQTPRYLIKTRGQQVTLSCSPISGHRSVSWYQQTPGQGLQFLFEYFSETQRNKGNFPGRFSGRQFSNSRSEMNVSTLELGDSALYLCASSLTGEDGYTFGSGTRLTVV.

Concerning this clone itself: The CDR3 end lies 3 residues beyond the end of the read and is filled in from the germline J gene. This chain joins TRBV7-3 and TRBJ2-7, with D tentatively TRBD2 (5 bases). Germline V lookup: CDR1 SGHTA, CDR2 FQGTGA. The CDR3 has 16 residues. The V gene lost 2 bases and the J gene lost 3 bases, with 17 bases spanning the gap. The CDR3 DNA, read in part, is TGTGCCAGCAGCTTAGAGGGCTGGCGGGCCGGCTACGAG. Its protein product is CASSLEGWRAGYE. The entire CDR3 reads CASSLEGWRAGYEQYF.

The part of the CDR3 DNA that was read is TGTGCCAGCAGCTGGACTAGCGGGTCCCACAATGAG. Its translation is CASSWTSGSHNE. The CDR3, in full, reads CASSWTSGSHNEQFF. The chain recombines TRBV5-4 with TRBJ2-1; 11 bases line up with TRBD2. From the germline J gene comes the end of the CDR3, since the read stops 3 residues before it. The J segment lost 5 bases and the V segment lost 3 bases, leaving 4 bases of the junction unmatched. The CDR3 loop spans 15 amino acids. From germline, CDR1 is SGHNT and CDR2 YYREEE (reference sequence).

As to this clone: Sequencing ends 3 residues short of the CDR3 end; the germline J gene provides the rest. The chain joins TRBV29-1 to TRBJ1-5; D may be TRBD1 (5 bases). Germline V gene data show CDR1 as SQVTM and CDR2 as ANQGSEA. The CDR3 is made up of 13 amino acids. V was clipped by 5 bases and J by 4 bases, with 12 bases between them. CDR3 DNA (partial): TGCAGCGTTTCTAACGGGGGAAATCAGCCC. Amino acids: CSVSNGGNQP. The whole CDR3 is CSVSNGGNQPQHF.

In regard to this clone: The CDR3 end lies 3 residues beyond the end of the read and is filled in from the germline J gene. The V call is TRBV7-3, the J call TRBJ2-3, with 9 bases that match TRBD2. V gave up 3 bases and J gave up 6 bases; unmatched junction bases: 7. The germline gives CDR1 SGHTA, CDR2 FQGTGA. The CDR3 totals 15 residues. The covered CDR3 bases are TGTGCCAGCAGCTTCGGCGGGGGGGTCCTCGATACG. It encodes CASSFGGGVLDT. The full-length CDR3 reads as CASSFGGGVLDTQYF.

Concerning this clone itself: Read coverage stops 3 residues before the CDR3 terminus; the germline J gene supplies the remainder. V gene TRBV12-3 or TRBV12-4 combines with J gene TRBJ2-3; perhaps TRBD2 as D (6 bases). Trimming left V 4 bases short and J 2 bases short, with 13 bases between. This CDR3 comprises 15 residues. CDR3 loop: CASSSPSADTDTQYF. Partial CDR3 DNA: TGTGCCAGCAGTTCCCCTAGCGCAGACACAGATACG.

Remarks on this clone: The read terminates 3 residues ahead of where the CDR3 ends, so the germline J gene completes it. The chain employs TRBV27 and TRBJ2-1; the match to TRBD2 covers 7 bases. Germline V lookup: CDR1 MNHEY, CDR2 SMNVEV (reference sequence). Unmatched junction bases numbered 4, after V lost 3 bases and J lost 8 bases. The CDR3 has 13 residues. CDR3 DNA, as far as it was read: TGTGCCAGCAGTTTTGGAGCGGGATATGAG. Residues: CASSFGAGYE. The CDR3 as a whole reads CASSFGAGYEQFF.

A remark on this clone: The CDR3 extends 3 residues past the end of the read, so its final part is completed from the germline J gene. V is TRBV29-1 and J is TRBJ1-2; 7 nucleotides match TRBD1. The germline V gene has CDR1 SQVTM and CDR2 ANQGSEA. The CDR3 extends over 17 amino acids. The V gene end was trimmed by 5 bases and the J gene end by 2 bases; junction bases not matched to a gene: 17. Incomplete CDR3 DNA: TGCAGCGTTCCGGGGTGGGGAACAGGGGCCGTCAACTATGGC. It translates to CSVPGWGTGAVNYG. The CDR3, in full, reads CSVPGWGTGAVNYGYTF.

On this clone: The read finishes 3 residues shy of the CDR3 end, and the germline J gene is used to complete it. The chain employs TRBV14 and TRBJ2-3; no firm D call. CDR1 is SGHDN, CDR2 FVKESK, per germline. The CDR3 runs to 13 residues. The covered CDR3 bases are TGTGCCAGCAGCCCCCTGGCCCAAGAGACG. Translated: CASSPLAQET. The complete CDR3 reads CASSPLAQETQYF.

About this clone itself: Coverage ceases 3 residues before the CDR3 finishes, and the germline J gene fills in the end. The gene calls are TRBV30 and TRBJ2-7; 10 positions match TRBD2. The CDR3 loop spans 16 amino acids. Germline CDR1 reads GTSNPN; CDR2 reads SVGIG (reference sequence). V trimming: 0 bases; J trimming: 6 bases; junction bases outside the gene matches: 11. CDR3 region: CAWSVSTSGVPPEQYF. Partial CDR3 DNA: TGTGCCTGGAGTGTAAGTACTAGCGGGGTCCCCCCCGAG. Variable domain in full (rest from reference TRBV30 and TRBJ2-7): SQTIHQWPATLVQPVGSPLSLECTVEGTSNPNLYWYRQAAGRGLQLLFYSVGIGQISSEVPQNLSASRPQDRQFILSSKKLLLSDSGFYLCAWSVSTSGVPPEQYFGPGTRLTVT.

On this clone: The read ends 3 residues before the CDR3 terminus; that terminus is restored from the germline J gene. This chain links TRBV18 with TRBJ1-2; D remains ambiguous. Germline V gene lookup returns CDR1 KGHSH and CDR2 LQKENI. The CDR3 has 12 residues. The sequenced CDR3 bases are TGTGCCAGCTCACCAGCAGGCAATGAC. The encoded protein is CASSPAGND. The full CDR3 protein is CASSPAGNDYTF. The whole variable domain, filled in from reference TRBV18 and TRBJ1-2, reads NAGVMQNPRHLVRRRGQEARLRCSPMKGHSHVYWYRQLPEEGLKFMVYLQKENIIDESGMPKERFSAEFPKEGPSILRIQQVVRGDSAAYFCASSPAGNDYTFGSGTRLTVV.